Reported below is one T cell receptor (beta chain). Its antigen is still unknown. Next came a second PCR, run for about 7 to 12 cycles, which used a sample-barcoded 5' primer along with a J-beta primer mix. Every cDNA molecule carried a tag from a template-switch adaptor bearing 12 random nucleotides. TCRdb fed the 5' RACE reads into MiXCR, producing one record per CDR3 protein. The profile covers just over 1 million distinct CDR3 sequences, with 40% to 45% appearing a single time and approximately 20% taken by the ten largest. The data stem from a study of blood T cells in healthy people across ages. Notes on the study in general: Fewer expanded clones and more diversity marked long-lived versus aged donors. Observed TCR beta diversity per million T cells went down as age went up. This fall followed a roughly linear course with age.

V lost 6 bases and J lost 3; bases outside the gene matches: 6. The CDR3 is made up of 16 amino acids. Isolation of PBMCs gave at least 7 million cells per sample. Sequenced sample: blood. The chain couples TRBV12-3 or TRBV12-4 to TRBJ2-1, with 12 nucleotides matching TRBD2. This TCR was sampled from a woman aged 60-75 years in good health. The CDR3 DNA reads as TGTGCCAGCAGCCTAGCGGGAGGGCCGAACTACAATGAGCAGTTCTTC. It encodes CASSLAGGPNYNEQFF.